This record concerns one T cell receptor (beta chain) sequence. Its specificity is unknown. The data are from a study of shared clonotypes between healthy human individuals. Study-level points and caveats: Generation of non-shared clonotypes was less probable than generation of clonotypes shared by all four donors. Exclusively blood specimens were collected; tissue repertoires likely differ.

Profiling relied on immunoSEQ multiplex PCR, and the TCRdb table lists in-frame clones only, not all of them. The sample has around 1.4 million clones, approximately 98.5% seen once; the top ten hold about 0.34%. The study separated CD4+ cells into CD45RA+ naive and CD45RA-negative memory subsets. From germline, CDR1 is SGHRS and CDR2 YFSETQ. The J segment lost 2 bases and the V segment lost 3 bases, leaving 4 bases of the junction unmatched. There are 15 residues in the CDR3. The chain couples TRBV5-1 to TRBJ2-3; 9 bases are a match to TRBD1. The source of this sequence is a man aged 25 to 40 in good health. Sequenced sample: naive CD4+ T cells sorted from blood. Subset of the sample: CD45RA+ positively selected. In nucleotides, the CDR3 is TGCGCCAGCAGCTCGGGGGACAGGGACACAGATACGCAGTATTTT. It specifies CASSSGDRDTDTQYF.